These 28 T cell receptor beta chains were all obtained from the same sample, sequenced in a study of response to subunit inactivated influenza vaccine. From the RT-PCR reads, TCRdb called clonotypes with MiXCR, one entry per CDR3 protein. In the table there are just under 550,000 distinct CDR3 sequences, approximately 24% of which are singletons. The data also belong to a second study, concerning T cells expressing NK-cell markers. This second study says: What made the TCR beta cDNA was 5'RACE template switching with UMIs.

This specimen consisted of CD4+ T cells sorted from PBMCs, obtained 11 to 12 days after vaccination. These receptors were taken from a man between 50 and 59 years old who received an inactivated influenza vaccine.

V usage is TRBV2 and J usage is TRBJ2-3; TRBD2 aligns across 7 bases. The V and J ends lost 8 bases and 10 bases, in that order; junction bases with no gene match: 9. This CDR3 contains 12 residues. Germline assignment: CDR1 SNHLY and CDR2 FYNNEI. The CDR3 here is CASHDGGGAQYF. The CDR3, as DNA: TGTGCCAGCCACGACGGGGGAGGGGCGCAGTATTTT.

This clonotype was observed a few times. The chain links TRBV20-1 to TRBJ2-5, with D unresolved. CDR3 size: 13 residues. Between the trimmed V and J ends, which lost 1 base and 3 bases, there was a span of 9 bases. CDR1 and CDR2 (germline): DFQATT, SNEGSKA (reference sequence). The CDR3 sequence: CSARATAKETQYF. CDR3 DNA sequence: TGCAGTGCTAGAGCTACGGCAAAAGAGACCCAGTACTTC.

Points on this clonotype: Sequence at one end of the junction differs from germline and may be a read error. The chain employs TRBV20-1 and TRBJ2-1; TRBD2 agrees at 8 bases. The CDR3 has 15 amino acids. The germline V gene has CDR1 DFQATT and CDR2 SNEGSKA (reference sequence). CDR3 sequence: CSVYLSGVVYNEQLF. The CDR3 nucleotides are TGCAGTGTTTACCTTAGCGGGGTGGTCTACAATGAGCAGCTCTTC.

The chain recombines TRBV9 with TRBJ2-5, with D unresolved. Trimming shortened V by 0 bases and J by 7 bases, and 7 bases separated the two germline ends. This CDR3 is built from 12 residues. The germline V gene encodes CDR1 SGDLS and CDR2 YYNGEE. The CDR3 is CASSVELGTQYF. CDR3 nucleotide sequence: TGTGCCAGCAGCGTAGAGCTCGGGACCCAGTACTTC.

The genes are TRBV4-2 and TRBJ2-7, with 8 bases identical to TRBD1. Per germline, CDR1 LGHNA and CDR2 YNFKEQ. V was clipped by 5 bases and J by 5 bases; unmatched bases: 11. The CDR3 spans 15 residues. CDR3 amino acids: CASSKGGRGLNEQYF. The CDR3 nucleotides read TGTGCCAGCAGCAAGGGTGGCAGGGGGCTCAACGAGCAGTACTTC.

This clonotype has more than one count but fewer than ten. The chain recombines TRBV3-1 with TRBJ2-1, with D unclear. Trimming stripped 5 bases from V and 10 bases from J, with 12 bases between. This CDR3 is 12 amino acids long. Germline lookup yields CDR1 LGHDT and CDR2 YNNKEL (reference sequence). CDR3 bases: TGTGCCAGCAGCTTAACACCCGGGGAGCAGTTCTTC. It codes for CASSLTPGEQFF.

This clonotype has a handful of counts. The chain recombines TRBV2 with TRBJ2-1; 8 bases map to TRBD1. V lost 2 bases to trimming and J lost 9 bases; unmatched junction nucleotides: 12. The CDR3 contains 16 residues. Germline CDR1 reads SNHLY; CDR2 reads FYNNEI. CDR3 sequence: CASSEKAGGYIFEQFF. The CDR3, as DNA: TGTGCCAGCAGTGAAAAGGCAGGGGGCTATATTTTTGAGCAGTTCTTC.

The rearrangement joins TRBV19 to TRBJ2-3; 10 nucleotides line up with TRBD1. Trimming cost V 6 bases and J 3 bases; bases outside gene matches: 3. In germline, CDR1 is LNHDA, CDR2 SQIVND (reference sequence). This CDR3 spans 14 amino acids. The CDR3 sequence: CASRKGQGTDTQYF. The CDR3 nucleotides read TGTGCCAGTAGGAAGGGACAGGGGACAGATACGCAGTATTTT.

The chain carries TRBV10-3 and TRBJ2-7; TRBD1 aligns across 10 bases. Germline loops: CDR1 ENHRY, CDR2 SYGVKD. Trimming at V came to 8 bases and at J to 2 bases, leaving 6 bases not matched to a gene. The CDR3 has 14 residues. Here the CDR3 reads CAIQGQGITYEQYF. The DNA for the CDR3 is TGTGCCATCCAGGGACAGGGGATTACCTACGAGCAGTACTTC.

This clonotype showed up just a few times. V is TRBV7-8 and J is TRBJ2-7; tentative D call: TRBD1 (6 bases). Germline assignment: CDR1 SGHVS and CDR2 FQNEAQ. The CDR3 consists of 14 residues. V was pared by 7 bases and J by 2 bases, with 15 bases between. DNA for the CDR3: TGTGCCAGCAACCTACAGGGTCCCCCCTACGAGCAGTACTTC. Protein product: CASNLQGPPYEQYF. The full variable domain, completed using reference TRBV7-8 and TRBJ2-7, is GAGVSQSPRYKVAKRGQDVALRCDPISGHVSLFWYQQALGQGPEFLTYFQNEAQLDKSGLPSDRFFAERPEGSVSTLKIQRTQQEDSAVYLCASNLQGPPYEQYFGPGTRLTVT.

The rearrangement joins TRBV29-1 to TRBJ2-6; no clear D gene. This CDR3 has 13 amino acids. Looked up from germline, CDR1 is SQVTM and CDR2 is ANQGSEA. Trimming shortened V by 8 bases and J by 4 bases, and 12 bases separated the two germline ends. As DNA, the CDR3 is TGCAGCTCTTTAGGTCAGGGGGCCAACGTCCTGACTTTC. Translated: CSSLGQGANVLTF.

The chain uses TRBV5-1 and TRBJ2-1; D uncertain. Per germline, CDR1 SGHRS and CDR2 YFSETQ. The germline V and J ends were trimmed by 0 bases and 2 bases, with 6 bases remaining between them. The length of the CDR3 is 14 residues. CDR3: CASSLDQPYNEQFF. The CDR3 DNA is TGCGCCAGCAGCTTGGATCAGCCCTACAATGAGCAGTTCTTC.

This sequence joins TRBV24-1 and TRBJ1-5; 8 bases are shared with TRBD1. Looked up from germline, CDR1 is KGHDR and CDR2 is SFDVKD. V dropped 9 bases and J dropped 4; count of bases not matched to a gene: 7. The CDR3 sequence is 14 residues long. The CDR3 loop is CATAKTGDNQPQHF. The CDR3 DNA reads as TGTGCCACCGCAAAGACAGGGGATAATCAGCCCCAGCATTTT.

The chain couples TRBV7-3 to TRBJ2-1; D call uncertain. Germline CDR1 is SGHTA and CDR2 is FQGTGA. The length of the CDR3 is 17 residues. V lost 5 bases, J lost 3 bases, and 20 bases lay in between. Here the CDR3 DNA reads TGTGCCAGCAGCATCCAGGCTCCCGGACCCGTCTACAATGAGCAGTTCTTC. This sequence encodes CASSIQAPGPVYNEQFF. Full variable domain (missing parts from reference TRBV7-3 and TRBJ2-1): GAGVSQTPSNKVTEKGKYVELRCDPISGHTALYWYRQSLGQGPEFLIYFQGTGAADDSGLPNDRFFAVRPEGSVSTLKIQRTERGDSAVYLCASSIQAPGPVYNEQFFGPGTRLTVL.

The chain carries TRBV6-4 and TRBJ2-5; tentatively, D is TRBD2 (6 bases). V was shortened by 0 bases and J by 3 bases, with 26 bases between the two germline ends. This CDR3 contains 20 residues. Germline V gene lookup returns CDR1 MRHNA and CDR2 SNTAGT. The CDR3 DNA reads as TGTGCCAGCAGTGACTCGCAGGCATCCCCCCGCGGGGCAAAAGAAGAGACCCAGTACTTC. This translates into CASSDSQASPRGAKEETQYF.

This clonotype was observed a handful of times. CDR3 sequence (DNA): TGTGCCAGCAGTTCCACGGGACAGTTAATTTATGGCTACACCTTC. This sequence encodes CASSSTGQLIYGYTF. The chain combines TRBV6-5 with TRBJ1-2; 7 bases match TRBD1. V shed 4 bases, J shed 5 bases, and the junction held 10 bases outside the gene matches. The germline V gene has CDR1 MNHEY and CDR2 SVGAGI. CDR3 length equals 15 residues.

This clonotype was observed a few times. V gene TRBV5-5 combines with J gene TRBJ1-1; D is perhaps TRBD1 (5 bases). CDR1 and CDR2 (germline): SGHKS, YYEKEE (reference sequence). The V end lost 0 bases, the J end lost 4 bases, and 7 bases lay between the germline ends. The CDR3 runs to 13 residues. The CDR3 DNA is TGTGCCAGCAGCTTGGAGGGGAGCACTGAAGCTTTCTTT. This translates into CASSLEGSTEAFF.

This chain links TRBV14 with TRBJ2-3; D unclear. V dropped 2 bases and J dropped 0 bases, with 9 bases sitting between them. The germline CDR1 and CDR2 sequences are SGHDN and FVKESK. The CDR3 loop spans 15 amino acids. Here the CDR3 reads CASSQFDISTDTQYF. The DNA for the CDR3 is TGTGCCAGCAGCCAATTCGACATTAGCACAGATACGCAGTATTTT.

The chain uses TRBV7-2 and TRBJ2-1; 15 positions match TRBD2. Losses at the gene ends were 5 bases for V and 10 bases for J; bases not matched to a gene: 6. The CDR3 is 15 residues long. The germline gives CDR1 SGHTA, CDR2 FQGNSA. CDR3 coding DNA: TGTGCCAGCAGCCCGGGACTAGCGGGAGGAAGGGAGCAGTTCTTC. It encodes CASSPGLAGGREQFF.

The chain employs TRBV12-3 or TRBV12-4 and TRBJ2-2, with TRBD1 matching 7 bases. CDR3 length equals 11 residues. After removal of 5 bases from V and 13 bases from J, the junction contained 4 bases not matched to a gene. The CDR3 nucleotides read TGTGCCAGCAGTGAGACAGGGAGGCTGTTTTTT. Its translation is CASSETGRLFF.

This clonotype was detected only once. The chain joins TRBV2 to TRBJ2-7; TRBD2 aligns across 7 bases. Germline V gene sequence: CDR1 SNHLY, CDR2 FYNNEI. Trimming took 6 bases from V and 5 from J; bases not matched to a gene: 10. The CDR3 is 14 amino acids. The CDR3 loop reads CASRAKGGRNEQYF. CDR3 nucleotide sequence: TGTGCCAGCAGGGCGAAGGGCGGGAGAAACGAGCAGTACTTC.

The genes are TRBV12-3 or TRBV12-4 and TRBJ2-1; 9 bases are shared with TRBD1. J was trimmed by 4 bases and V by 8 bases; bases with no gene match: 6. This CDR3 is built from 14 residues. The CDR3 sequence is CASHGQGTYNEQFF. The CDR3 region has the DNA TGTGCCAGCCACGGACAGGGGACTTACAATGAGCAGTTCTTC.

The chain carries TRBV20-1 and TRBJ2-7, with D possibly called TRBD1 or TRBD2 (5 bases each). Germline V CDR1 and CDR2: DFQATT, SNEGSKA (reference sequence). This CDR3 has 14 residues. V lost 6 bases and J lost 6, with 21 bases in between. The CDR3 bases are TGCAGTGCCCCTCGGGGCCAGGGATTTGGCGAGCAGTACTTC. Protein: CSAPRGQGFGEQYF.

The rearrangement joins TRBV19 to TRBJ2-6; D is unclear. V lost 3 bases to trimming and J lost 3 bases, with 9 bases between them. Germline loops: CDR1 LNHDA, CDR2 SQIVND (reference sequence). The CDR3 is made up of 15 amino acids. In DNA form, the CDR3 reads TGTGCCAGTAGTATGAATTTAGATGGGGCCAACGTCCTGACTTTC. It codes for CASSMNLDGANVLTF. Combining the CDR3 with reference TRBV19 and TRBJ2-6 gives the whole variable domain DGGITQSPKYLFRKEGQNVTLSCEQNLNHDAMYWYRQDPGQGLRLIYYSQIVNDFQKGDIAEGYSVSREKKESFPLTVTSAQKNPTAFYLCASSMNLDGANVLTFGAGSRLTVL.

The sample holds a few counts of this clonotype. This chain connects TRBV4-3 to TRBJ2-7, with no clear D. V was trimmed by 4 bases and J by 1 base, leaving 11 bases between them. Germline V gene lookup returns CDR1 LGHNA and CDR2 YSLEER. The CDR3 length is 14 residues. CDR3 in amino acids: CASSLELQSYEQYF. The CDR3 DNA follows: TGCGCCAGCAGCCTCGAACTCCAGTCCTACGAGCAGTACTTC.

The gene calls are TRBV28 and TRBJ2-5; D is uncertain. CDR3 length: 17 amino acids. Per the germline V gene, CDR1 is MDHEN and CDR2 is SYDVKM. Trimming shortened V by 6 bases and J by 1 base, and 21 bases separated the two germline ends. CDR3 coding DNA: TGTGCCAGCAGCACGGAAGTGGTCCCGGCTTTCCAAGAGACCCAGTACTTC. It encodes CASSTEVVPAFQETQYF.

The rearrangement uses TRBV20-1 and TRBJ1-4, with TRBD1 as a possible D gene (5 bases). Germline CDR1 reads DFQATT; CDR2 reads SNEGSKA (reference sequence). The CDR3 sequence is 15 residues long. With 1 base removed from V and 8 bases from J, the gap between germline ends came to 17 bases. In nucleotides, the CDR3 is TGCAGTGCTAGAGGCGACAGCGGAGAAGAGGAAAAACTGTTTTTT. Translating it yields CSARGDSGEEEKLFF.

The chain employs TRBV18 and TRBJ2-7; a weak D match, TRBD1 (6 bases). Germline V gene lookup returns CDR1 KGHSH and CDR2 LQKENI. CDR3 length equals 14 residues. Between the trimmed V and J ends, which lost 1 base and 6 bases, there was a span of 13 bases. The CDR3 region has the DNA TGTGCCAGCTCACCACAAGCAGGGGAAAGCGAGCAGTACTTC. This codes for CASSPQAGESEQYF.